This entry describes one T cell receptor beta chain. V was pared by 0 bases and J by 9 bases, with 14 bases between. Germline CDR1 reads LGHNA; CDR2 reads YSLEER. The CDR3 runs to 14 residues. This sample is drawn from a study of blood T cell repertoires in COVID-19. Method: immunoSEQ multiplex PCR; TCRdb's copy keeps in-frame clones and lacks some. This sample has roughly 50,000 clones, with just over 85% found just once. The TCR sequence derives from a man between 65 and 85 years old with acute or convalescent COVID-19. The source material was peripheral blood. The gene calls are TRBV4-3 and TRBJ2-5; TRBD1 might be the D (7 bases). The CDR3 spells CASSQDTRGRPQYF. DNA for the CDR3: TGCGCCAGCAGCCAAGATACCAGGGGGAGGCCCCAGTACTTC.